A single sample gave rise to the 29 T cell receptor beta chains below, sequenced in a study of shared T cell receptors in the human thymus. TCRdb's table, derived via immunoSEQ multiplex PCR, lists solely in-frame clones and lacks some. The data show approximately 400,000 clones, 95% seen once. Sequenced input: thymocytes. The receptors stem from a human donor.

The chain uses TRBV28 and TRBJ2-1; D is possibly TRBD1 (6 bases). Germline values: CDR1 MDHEN, CDR2 SYDVKM. This CDR3 has 16 residues. V was shortened by 2 bases and J by 8 bases, with 19 bases between the two germline ends. The chain's CDR3 is CASSLPDGREGDEQFF. As DNA, the CDR3 is TGTGCCAGCAGTTTACCGGACGGACGTGAGGGGGATGAGCAGTTCTTC.

The rearrangement links TRBV2 to TRBJ2-1; D not certain. CDR3 size: 11 residues. CDR1 is SNHLY, CDR2 FYNNEI, per germline. V dropped 8 bases and J dropped 10 bases, with 12 bases sitting between them. CDR3 sequence: CASAPHHEQFF. The CDR3 DNA reads as TGTGCCAGCGCCCCTCACCACGAGCAGTTCTTC.

This chain joins TRBV19 and TRBJ1-1; TRBD1 matches at 12 bases. V trimming: 5 bases; J trimming: 0 bases; junction bases outside the gene matches: 7. Germline V gene lookup returns CDR1 LNHDA and CDR2 SQIVND (reference sequence). The CDR3 has 17 amino acids. DNA of the CDR3: TGTGCCAGTAGTGCCCCGGGACAGGGGGCTTTGAACACTGAAGCTTTCTTT. Protein sequence: CASSAPGQGALNTEAFF.

The V and J genes are TRBV4-2 and TRBJ2-7, with unresolved D. Deletions cut 1 base from V and 2 bases from J, with 12 bases between. Germline V gene sequence: CDR1 LGHNA, CDR2 YNFKEQ. This CDR3 is 15 amino acids long. This CDR3 reads CASSQGRVQTYEQYF. The CDR3 region has the DNA TGTGCCAGCAGCCAAGGTAGGGTGCAGACCTACGAGCAGTACTTC.

V is TRBV5-6 and J is TRBJ1-1, with TRBD1 identical over 9 bases. This CDR3 spans 16 amino acids. J gave up 0 bases and V 2 bases, and 5 bases lay outside the gene matches. Germline assignment: CDR1 SGHDT and CDR2 YYEEEE. This chain's CDR3 is CASSFRRTGVNTEAFF. The CDR3, as DNA: TGTGCCAGCAGCTTTCGGCGGACAGGGGTGAACACTGAAGCTTTCTTT. Full variable domain (outside the CDR3, taken from reference TRBV5-6 and TRBJ1-1): DAGVTQSPTHLIKTRGQQVTLRCSPKSGHDTVSWYQQALGQGPQFIFQYYEEEERQRGNFPDRFSGHQFPNYSSELNVNALLLGDSALYLCASSFRRTGVNTEAFFGQGTRLTVV.

The chain uses TRBV11-3 and TRBJ2-1; 7 positions match TRBD2. The CDR3 is made up of 18 amino acids. The germline V gene encodes CDR1 SGHNT and CDR2 YENEEA. After removal of 5 bases from V and 8 bases from J, the junction contained 21 bases not matched to a gene. The CDR3 protein is CASSPRRREREGLDEQFF. CDR3 bases: TGTGCCAGCAGCCCTAGGAGGCGGGAGAGGGAGGGCCTGGATGAGCAGTTCTTC.

The V call is TRBV27, the J call TRBJ2-1; a possible D gene is TRBD1 (5 bases). Trimming cost V 11 bases and J 7 bases, with 24 bases left between them. Germline V gene sequence: CDR1 MNHEY, CDR2 SMNVEV (reference sequence). The CDR3 consists of 15 residues. For the CDR3, the DNA is TGTGCCGTCCGTGTGGGGTTCGGACATGGGAATGAGCAGTTCTTC. It yields the protein CAVRVGFGHGNEQFF.

The gene calls are TRBV27 and TRBJ2-5, with 7 positions matching TRBD2. Trimming took 2 bases from V and 12 from J; bases not matched to a gene: 9. Germline V gene lookup returns CDR1 MNHEY and CDR2 SMNVEV (reference sequence). The CDR3 extends over 13 amino acids. CDR3 sequence: CASSLGLAGSEYF. The CDR3 nucleotides are TGTGCCAGCAGTTTAGGATTAGCGGGCTCTGAGTACTTC.

This chain connects TRBV11-3 to TRBJ2-1, with D possibly being TRBD2 (7 bases). The V and J ends lost 1 base and 7 bases respectively, with 29 bases between them. The CDR3 is 20 amino acids. CDR1 is SGHNT and CDR2 is YENEEA in the germline V gene. The CDR3 reads CASSLVGPDLKGGGQNEQFF. Here the CDR3 DNA reads TGTGCCAGCAGCTTAGTCGGGCCAGACCTAAAAGGGGGGGGCCAGAATGAGCAGTTCTTC. Variable domain in full (rest from reference TRBV11-3 and TRBJ2-1): EAGVVQSPRYKIIEKKQPVAFWCNPISGHNTLYWYLQNLGQGPELLIRYENEEAVDDSQLPKDRFSAERLKGVDSTLKIQPAELGDSAVYLCASSLVGPDLKGGGQNEQFFGPGTRLTVL.

The chain joins TRBV19 to TRBJ2-5, with TRBD2 as a possible D gene (6 bases). Germline assignment: CDR1 LNHDA and CDR2 SQIVND (reference sequence). V was trimmed by 1 base and J by 5 bases, leaving 11 bases between them. The CDR3 is 14 amino acids. The CDR3 loop is CASSIGTKRETQYF. The CDR3 DNA sequence: TGTGCCAGTAGTATAGGGACTAAGCGGGAGACCCAGTACTTC.

The chain uses TRBV7-9 and TRBJ2-7; D not certain. Germline CDR1 is SEHNR and CDR2 is FQNEAQ (reference sequence). The CDR3 has 16 residues. Trimming took off 3 bases at V and 0 bases at J, with 15 bases between the two ends. The CDR3 nucleotides read TGTGCCAGCAGCTTGGTTGGGTCAGTGACCTCCTACGAGCAGTACTTC. Encoded protein: CASSLVGSVTSYEQYF.

This sequence joins TRBV28 and TRBJ1-5; a possible D gene is TRBD1 (6 bases). Germline-derived CDR1 and CDR2 are MDHEN and SYDVKM. The length of the CDR3 is 11 residues. V lost 5 bases and J 15 bases, leaving 14 bases between the germline ends. The CDR3 sequence: CASSTINRVHF. Written as DNA, the CDR3 is TGTGCCAGCAGTACCATAAACAGGGTGCATTTT.

The J gene is TRBJ2-5, the V gene TRBV10-3; 7 nucleotides align to TRBD1. The CDR3 consists of 13 residues. The germline gives CDR1 ENHRY, CDR2 SYGVKD. V shed 11 bases, J shed 6 bases, and the junction held 12 bases outside the gene matches. CDR3 in amino acids: CASRDRVRQTQYF. The CDR3 bases are TGTGCCTCTAGAGACAGGGTGAGACAGACCCAGTACTTC.

This chain joins TRBV2 and TRBJ1-2; D might be TRBD1 (5 bases). The germline gives CDR1 SNHLY, CDR2 FYNNEI. The V end lost 7 bases, the J end lost 5 bases, and 26 bases lay between the germline ends. This CDR3 comprises 17 residues. The CDR3 DNA reads as TGTGCCAGCACCGCCCCTAGATTCGACCAGGGCCTGTATGGCTACACCTTC. Translation: CASTAPRFDQGLYGYTF.

The chain recombines TRBV7-3 with TRBJ2-5, with 9 bases that match TRBD2. The CDR3 extends over 19 amino acids. J was trimmed by 3 bases and V by 2 bases; bases with no gene match: 16. Per the germline V gene, CDR1 is SGHTA and CDR2 is FQGTGA. CDR3 DNA: TGTGCCAGCAGCTTATCGGGGGCAGCCCCCCTAGCGGGGAAAGAGACCCAGTACTTC. This encodes CASSLSGAAPLAGKETQYF.

The chain links TRBV28 to TRBJ1-3; the D gene is possibly TRBD1 (5 bases). The V gene's germline CDR1 is MDHEN and CDR2 SYDVKM. V was trimmed by 6 bases and J by 0 bases, leaving 21 bases between them. The CDR3 extends over 18 amino acids. The CDR3 loop is CASSSLSPDRSSGNTIYF. The DNA for the CDR3 is TGTGCCAGCAGCAGTTTATCTCCCGACAGAAGCTCTGGAAACACCATATATTTT.

CDR3 region: CASSLTGSNEQFF. CDR3 in DNA: TGTGCCAGCAGCTTAACAGGGAGCAATGAGCAGTTCTTC. The chain carries TRBV11-2 and TRBJ2-1; a weak D match, TRBD1 (6 bases). Germline V gene data show CDR1 as SGHAT and CDR2 as FQNNGV. The CDR3 totals 13 residues. Trimming removed 2 bases from V and 6 bases from J, with 8 bases in between.

The chain couples TRBV6-5 to TRBJ1-2; D may be TRBD1 (5 bases). The CDR3 extends over 15 amino acids. V lost 6 bases and J 4 bases, leaving 18 bases between the germline ends. Per germline, CDR1 MNHEY and CDR2 SVGAGI. The CDR3, as DNA: TGTGCCAGCAGAGGGCATCCGGGACCCCGCTATGGCTACACCTTC. Protein product: CASRGHPGPRYGYTF.

V usage is TRBV15 and J usage is TRBJ2-5, with TRBD2 as a possible D gene (6 bases). CDR1 LNHNV and CDR2 YYDKDF come from the germline V gene (reference sequence). The CDR3 is 14 residues long. V was trimmed by 8 bases and J by 4 bases, leaving 17 bases between them. The CDR3 sequence is CATGRGIIGETQYF. CDR3 coding DNA: TGTGCCACCGGGCGGGGAATAATAGGAGAGACCCAGTACTTC.

The chain combines TRBV13 with TRBJ2-2; D gene unclear. V was trimmed by 5 bases and J by 6 bases, leaving 19 bases between them. The germline V gene encodes CDR1 PRHDT and CDR2 FYEKMQ (reference sequence). The length of the CDR3 is 16 residues. This chain's CDR3 is CASSPLGPRGPGELFF. DNA of the CDR3: TGTGCCAGCAGCCCCCTGGGCCCCCGAGGCCCCGGGGAGCTGTTTTTT.

CDR3 bases: TGTGCCAGCAGTGAATTTGGGCCCCTCCGATCTACCAAAAACATTCAGTACTTC. This gives the protein CASSEFGPLRSTKNIQYF. The V call is TRBV6-1, the J call TRBJ2-4, with D unresolved. V gave up 2 bases and J gave up 2 bases, with 19 bases separating them. The CDR3 is made up of 18 amino acids. CDR1 and CDR2 from the germline V gene are MNHNS and SASEGT.

CDR3 coding DNA: TGTGCCAGCAGCTTAGCGATTCGGGGAGAAATCACCGGGGAGCTGTTTTTT. Protein sequence: CASSLAIRGEITGELFF. The chain recombines TRBV7-6 with TRBJ2-2; possibly TRBD2 for D (5 bases). This CDR3 is built from 17 residues. V was pared by 0 bases and J by 4 bases, with 15 bases between. Germline CDR1 reads SGHVS; CDR2 reads FNYEAQ.

CDR3 in amino acids: CATQGGQANTGELFF. The DNA for the CDR3 is TGTGCCACCCAGGGGGGCCAGGCCAACACCGGGGAGCTGTTTTTT. V is TRBV25-1 and J is TRBJ2-2; tentatively, D is TRBD1 (7 bases). The CDR3 spans 15 residues. Germline-derived CDR1 and CDR2 are MGHDK and SYGVNS. Between the trimmed V and J ends, which lost 10 bases and 2 bases, there was a span of 17 bases.

This sequence joins TRBV7-6 and TRBJ2-2; TRBD2 matches at 7 bases. The V segment lost 5 bases and the J segment 4 bases; nucleotides outside the gene matches: 13. This CDR3 comprises 17 residues. Per the germline V gene, CDR1 is SGHVS and CDR2 is FNYEAQ. CDR3 nucleotide sequence: TGTGCCAGCAGCCCCGGGGGGTCGGGCGTGGGCACCGGGGAGCTGTTTTTT. Translating gives CASSPGGSGVGTGELFF.

The rearrangement joins TRBV4-1 to TRBJ1-3; D is unclear. The CDR3 spans 20 residues. V gave up 2 bases and J gave up 0 bases, with 23 bases separating them. CDR1 and CDR2 from the germline V gene are MGHRA and YSYEKL. For the CDR3, the DNA is TGCGCCAGCAGCCAAATAAGGCCCCCGCCAAAATCATCCTCTGGAAACACCATATATTTT. Its protein product is CASSQIRPPPKSSSGNTIYF.

The gene calls are TRBV7-2 and TRBJ2-2; TRBD2 matches 12 bases. The CDR3 contains 18 residues. V lost 4 bases, J lost 2 bases, and 8 bases stayed unmatched. Per the germline V gene, CDR1 is SGHTA and CDR2 is FQGNSA. The CDR3 DNA is TGTGCCAGCAGCTCAGTCCTAGCGGGAGGGGTAAACACCGGGGAGCTGTTTTTT. Translated, it gives CASSSVLAGGVNTGELFF.

The V gene is TRBV5-6, the J gene TRBJ2-3; a possible D gene is TRBD1 (5 bases). V lost 1 base and J 2 bases, leaving 14 bases between the germline ends. This CDR3 is built from 16 residues. CDR1 and CDR2 from the germline V gene are SGHDT and YYEEEE. CDR3 sequence reads: CASSLTGSTVTDTQYF. The CDR3 region has the DNA TGTGCCAGCAGCTTGACCGGGTCGACAGTCACAGATACGCAGTATTTT.

The chain combines TRBV7-9 with TRBJ2-7; D might be TRBD2 (6 bases). Germline CDR1 SEHNR, CDR2 FQNEAQ (reference sequence). The CDR3 runs 16 residues. V lost 0 bases to trimming and J lost 0 bases, with 12 bases between them. This chain's CDR3 is CASSLALRGSSYEQYF. The CDR3 DNA is TGTGCCAGCAGCTTAGCGCTTCGGGGGAGCTCCTACGAGCAGTACTTC.

This chain connects TRBV6-5 to TRBJ1-1, with no clear D. Germline lookup yields CDR1 MNHEY and CDR2 SVGAGI. V lost 9 bases and J lost 5, with 16 bases in between. CDR3 length: 13 amino acids. CDR3 DNA: TGTGCCAGTGCCTGGGTATTGGGGACTGAAGCTTTCTTT. Translated: CASAWVLGTEAFF.